This entry concerns a single T cell receptor (beta chain). The sample is drawn from a study of blood T cell repertoires in COVID-19. Study summary: Both acute and convalescent COVID-19 samples were obtained from the United States, Italy and Spain. Sample material is recorded as cDNA or gDNA derived from T cells, B-cell-depleted T cells, or PBMCs.

TCRdb's copy holds only in-frame clones and misses some; the assay was immunoSEQ multiplex PCR. The data hold about 100,000 clones, with 80% to 90% observed a single time. Seattle patients were enrolled while actively infected and followed longitudinally. The germline V gene has CDR1 SGDLS and CDR2 YYNGEE. Trimming left V 1 base short and J 4 bases short, with 8 bases between. The CDR3 runs 13 residues. Material for sequencing was peripheral blood. The chain recombines TRBV9 with TRBJ1-1; D is unclear. The origin of this receptor is a man older than 75 with COVID-19, enrolled during active disease. CDR3 amino acids: CASSVKGGTEAFF. The CDR3 DNA reads as TGTGCCAGCAGCGTAAAGGGAGGCACTGAAGCTTTCTTT.